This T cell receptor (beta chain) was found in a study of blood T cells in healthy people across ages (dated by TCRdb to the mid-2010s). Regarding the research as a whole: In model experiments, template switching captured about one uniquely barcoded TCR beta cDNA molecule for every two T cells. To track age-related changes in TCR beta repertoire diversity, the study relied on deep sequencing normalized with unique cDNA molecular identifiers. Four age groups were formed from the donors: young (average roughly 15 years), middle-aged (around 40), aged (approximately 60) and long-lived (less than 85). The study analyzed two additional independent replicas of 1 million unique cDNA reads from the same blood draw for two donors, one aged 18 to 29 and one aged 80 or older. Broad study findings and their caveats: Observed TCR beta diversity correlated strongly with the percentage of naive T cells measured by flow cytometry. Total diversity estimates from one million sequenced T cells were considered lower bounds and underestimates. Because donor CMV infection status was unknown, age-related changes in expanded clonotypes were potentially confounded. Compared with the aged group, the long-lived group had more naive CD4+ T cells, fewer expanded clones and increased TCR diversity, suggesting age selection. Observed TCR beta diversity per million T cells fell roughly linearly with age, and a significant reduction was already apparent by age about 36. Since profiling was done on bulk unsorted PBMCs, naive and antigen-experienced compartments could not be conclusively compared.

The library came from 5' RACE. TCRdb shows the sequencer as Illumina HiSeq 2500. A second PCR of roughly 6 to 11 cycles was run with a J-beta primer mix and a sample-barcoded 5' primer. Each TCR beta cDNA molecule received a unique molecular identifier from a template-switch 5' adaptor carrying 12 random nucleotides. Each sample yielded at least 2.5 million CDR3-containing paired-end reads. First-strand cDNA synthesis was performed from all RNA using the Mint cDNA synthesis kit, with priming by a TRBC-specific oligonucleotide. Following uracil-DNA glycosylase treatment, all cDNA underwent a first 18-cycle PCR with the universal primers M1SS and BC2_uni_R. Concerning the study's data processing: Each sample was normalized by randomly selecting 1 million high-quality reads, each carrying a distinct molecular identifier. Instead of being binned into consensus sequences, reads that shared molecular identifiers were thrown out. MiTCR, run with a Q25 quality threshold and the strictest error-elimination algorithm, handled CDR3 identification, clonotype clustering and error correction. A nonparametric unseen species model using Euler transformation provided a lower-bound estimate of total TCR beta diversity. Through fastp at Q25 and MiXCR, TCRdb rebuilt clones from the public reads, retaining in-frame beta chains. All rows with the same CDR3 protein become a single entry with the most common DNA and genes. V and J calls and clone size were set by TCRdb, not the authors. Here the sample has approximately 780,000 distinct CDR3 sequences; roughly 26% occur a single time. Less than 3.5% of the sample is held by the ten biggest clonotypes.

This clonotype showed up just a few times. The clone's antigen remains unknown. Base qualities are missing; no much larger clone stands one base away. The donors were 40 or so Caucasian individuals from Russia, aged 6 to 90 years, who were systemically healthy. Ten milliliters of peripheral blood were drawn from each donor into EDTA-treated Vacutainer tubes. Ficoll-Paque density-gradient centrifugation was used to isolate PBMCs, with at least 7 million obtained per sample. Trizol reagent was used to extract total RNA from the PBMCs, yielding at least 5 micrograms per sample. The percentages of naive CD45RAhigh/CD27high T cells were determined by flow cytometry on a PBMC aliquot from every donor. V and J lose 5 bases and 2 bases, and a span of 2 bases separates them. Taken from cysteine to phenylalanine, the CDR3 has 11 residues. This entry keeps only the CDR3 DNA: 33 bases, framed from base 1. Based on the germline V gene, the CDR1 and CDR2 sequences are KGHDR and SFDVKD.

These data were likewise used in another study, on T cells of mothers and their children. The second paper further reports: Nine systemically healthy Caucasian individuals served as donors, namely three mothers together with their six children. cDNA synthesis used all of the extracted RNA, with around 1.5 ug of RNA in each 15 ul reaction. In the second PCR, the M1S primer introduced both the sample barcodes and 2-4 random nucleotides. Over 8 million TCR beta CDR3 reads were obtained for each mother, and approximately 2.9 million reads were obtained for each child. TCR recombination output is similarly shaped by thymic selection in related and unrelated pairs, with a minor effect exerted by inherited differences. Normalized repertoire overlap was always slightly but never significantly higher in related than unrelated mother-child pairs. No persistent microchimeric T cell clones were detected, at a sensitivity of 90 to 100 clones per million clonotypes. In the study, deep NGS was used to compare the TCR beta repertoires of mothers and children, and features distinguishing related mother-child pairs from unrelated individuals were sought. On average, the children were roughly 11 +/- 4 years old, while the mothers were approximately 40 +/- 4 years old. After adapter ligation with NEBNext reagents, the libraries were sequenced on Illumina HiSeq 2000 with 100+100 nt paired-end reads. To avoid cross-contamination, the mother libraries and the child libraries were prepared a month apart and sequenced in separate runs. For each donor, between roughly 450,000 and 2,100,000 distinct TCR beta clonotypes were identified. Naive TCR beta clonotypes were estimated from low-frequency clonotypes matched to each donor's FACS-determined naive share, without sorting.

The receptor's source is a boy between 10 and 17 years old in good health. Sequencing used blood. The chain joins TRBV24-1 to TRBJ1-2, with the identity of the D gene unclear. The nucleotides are TGTGCCACCAGTGGCAACTATGGCTACACCTTC. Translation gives CATSGNYGYTF.